The clone carrying this T cell receptor (beta chain) was seen only once. This record belongs to a study of control samples from healthy donors and cancer patients. V was pared by 2 bases and J by 4 bases, with 11 bases between. Per germline, CDR1 SGHRS and CDR2 YFSETQ. CDR3 length equals 14 residues. Sequenced by immunoSEQ multiplex PCR; TCRdb stores in-frame clones only, minus some. This table holds 350,000 to 450,000 clones, 80% to 95% found once. The material sequenced was PBMCs. The chain combines TRBV5-1 with TRBJ2-3, with D maybe TRBD1 (6 bases). The origin of this receptor is a man aged 40-55 years with head and neck cancer. This CDR3 reads CASSLQGDADTQYF. The CDR3 DNA follows: TGCGCCAGCAGCTTACAGGGAGACGCAGATACGCAGTATTTT.